These 20 T cell receptor beta chains were sequenced from one sample in a study of T-cell reconstitution after alpha-beta-depleted transplantation in children. A TCRbeta library incorporating unique molecular identifiers was prepared. TCRdb re-derived calls from the PCR reads in MiXCR, one entry per CDR3 protein. In the table there are some 600,000 distinct CDR3 sequences, roughly 15% of which are singletons. This material consisted of PBMCs from the stem cell graft donor, taken from the stem cell graft. The source of these receptors is a human donor who donated a stem cell graft to a child with acute myeloid leukemia.

The rearrangement links TRBV5-5 to TRBJ2-3; D unresolved. The CDR3 spans 16 residues. Germline-derived CDR1 and CDR2 are SGHKS and YYEKEE (reference sequence). The V end was cut by 0 bases, the J end by 2 bases, with 13 bases between. The chain's CDR3 is CASSLVVLLPTDTQYF. The CDR3 DNA sequence: TGTGCCAGCAGCTTGGTAGTCTTACTTCCCACAGATACGCAGTATTTT.

This clonotype occurred many times. The chain is built from TRBV6-2 or TRBV6-3 and TRBJ2-1; possible D gene TRBD2, 5 bases. This CDR3 is built from 15 residues. Trimming removed 3 bases from V and 4 bases from J, with 13 bases in between. Germline-derived CDR1 and CDR2 are MNHEY and SVGEGT. This chain's CDR3 is CASSYRTGFYNEQFF. The CDR3 nucleotides are TGTGCCAGCAGTTATCGGACGGGGTTTTACAATGAGCAGTTCTTC.

This chain connects TRBV5-1 to TRBJ2-3, with D perhaps assigned TRBD1 or TRBD2 (5 bases each). Trimming pared 4 bases from V and 4 bases from J, leaving 13 bases between. The CDR3 has 14 residues. The germline CDR1 and CDR2 sequences are SGHRS and YFSETQ. The CDR3 protein is CASSIGAGADTQYF. The CDR3 DNA reads as TGCGCCAGCAGCATCGGGGCTGGGGCAGATACGCAGTATTTT.

Many counts were recorded for this clonotype. The chain links TRBV20-1 to TRBJ2-5; TRBD2 matches 11 bases. Germline CDR1 reads DFQATT; CDR2 reads SNEGSKA (reference sequence). The length of the CDR3 is 15 residues. V was clipped by 0 bases and J by 5 bases; unmatched bases: 5. This CDR3 reads CSARDRLAGKETQYF. DNA for the CDR3: TGCAGTGCTAGAGATAGACTAGCGGGGAAGGAGACCCAGTACTTC.

This clonotype was seen a single time. This chain joins TRBV10-2 and TRBJ2-2, with 8 nucleotides matching TRBD2. This CDR3 is 16 amino acids long. Germline CDR1 is WSHSY and CDR2 is SAAADI. Trimming at V came to 4 bases and at J to 1 base, leaving 5 bases not matched to a gene. The chain's CDR3 is CASSGREGGNTGELFF. CDR3 DNA sequence: TGCGCCAGCAGTGGACGGGAGGGAGGGAACACCGGGGAGCTGTTTTTT.

Details on this clonotype: This could be a read error, since a much larger clone is one nucleotide away. This rearrangement joins TRBV20-1 to TRBJ2-2; the D call may be TRBD1 or TRBD2 (5 bases each). CDR3 length: 15 residues. Trimming stripped 1 base from V and 4 bases from J, with 13 bases between. Germline values: CDR1 DFQATT, CDR2 SNEGSKA (reference sequence). In DNA form, the CDR3 reads TGCAGTGCTAGAGGTGGGACGGGGCGCACCGGGGAGCTGTTTTTT. Its translation: CSARGGTGRTGELFF.

The chain links TRBV7-8 to TRBJ2-1, with D possibly TRBD1 on 7 matching bases. Trimming removed 5 bases from V and 6 bases from J, with 17 bases in between. From germline, CDR1 is SGHVS and CDR2 FQNEAQ. This CDR3 region has 15 residues. The CDR3 here is CASSPLRQGGNEQFF. The CDR3 region has the DNA TGTGCCAGCAGCCCACTCCGACAGGGAGGCAATGAGCAGTTCTTC.

The chain carries TRBV29-1 and TRBJ2-2; D assignment may be TRBD1 or TRBD2 (5 bases each). V was trimmed by 3 bases and J by 5 bases, leaving 10 bases between them. Germline CDR1 SQVTM, CDR2 ANQGSEA. This CDR3 is built from 13 residues. The CDR3 DNA sequence: TGCAGCGTTGATCATGGGGGTACCGGGGAGCTGTTTTTT. Translated: CSVDHGGTGELFF.

This clonotype was found a few times. The rearrangement links TRBV7-3 to TRBJ2-3, with D possibly matching TRBD2 (5 bases). The germline V gene encodes CDR1 SGHTA and CDR2 FQGTGA. The CDR3 totals 16 residues. Trimming took off 6 bases at V and 0 bases at J, with 16 bases between the two ends. The DNA of the CDR3 is TGTGCCAGCAGTACGGGGATCGATCCTAGCACAGATACGCAGTATTTT. As protein: CASSTGIDPSTDTQYF. Looking up the rest from reference TRBV7-3 and TRBJ2-3 gives the full variable domain: GAGVSQTPSNKVTEKGKYVELRCDPISGHTALYWYRQSLGQGPEFLIYFQGTGAADDSGLPNDRFFAVRPEGSVSTLKIQRTERGDSAVYLCASSTGIDPSTDTQYFGPGTRLTVL.

This clonotype came up many times. The gene calls are TRBV6-5 and TRBJ2-3; 7 nucleotides agree with TRBD2. Germline trimming cut 0 bases from V and 9 bases from J; bases unmatched to any gene: 0. The germline CDR1 and CDR2 sequences are MNHEY and SVGAGI. The CDR3 has 12 amino acids. For the CDR3, the DNA is TGTGCCAGCAGTTACTCGCGGGGGACGCAGTATTTT. Amino acid sequence: CASSYSRGTQYF.

V gene TRBV10-3 combines with J gene TRBJ1-5; TRBD1 might be the D (6 bases). The CDR3 is 16 residues long. Germline V lookup: CDR1 ENHRY, CDR2 SYGVKD. Trimming left V 1 base short and J 1 base short, with 11 bases between. The CDR3 nucleotides read TGTGCCATCAGTGAGTTGCCCGGGACAAGCAATCAGCCCCAGCATTTT. Amino acid sequence: CAISELPGTSNQPQHF.

This clonotype was seen only once. The chain uses TRBV7-9 and TRBJ2-7; D possibly corresponds to TRBD2 (6 bases). In germline, CDR1 is SEHNR, CDR2 FQNEAQ (reference sequence). V gave up 2 bases and J gave up 2 bases, with 16 bases separating them. This CDR3 is built from 16 residues. The CDR3 sequence is CASSLRGGAIPYEQYF. The CDR3 DNA is TGTGCCAGCAGCTTAAGGGGCGGGGCGATTCCCTACGAGCAGTACTTC.

The chain is built from TRBV29-1 and TRBJ2-5; 9 bases align to TRBD2. In germline, CDR1 is SQVTM, CDR2 ANQGSEA. V lost 4 bases, J lost 7 bases, and 16 bases stayed unmatched. This CDR3 has 16 residues. The CDR3 protein is CSVVHSRTSDPSTQYF. The CDR3, as DNA: TGCAGCGTTGTACACAGTAGGACTAGCGACCCGTCGACCCAGTACTTC. Variable domain in full (rest from reference TRBV29-1 and TRBJ2-5): SAVISQKPSRDICQRGTSLTIQCQVDSQVTMMFWYRQQPGQSLTLIATANQGSEATYESGFVIDKFPISRPNLTFSTLTVSNMSPEDSSIYLCSVVHSRTSDPSTQYFGPGTRLLVL.

The genes are TRBV7-3 and TRBJ1-2; unclear D gene. Per germline, CDR1 SGHTA and CDR2 FQGTGA. This CDR3 spans 13 amino acids. V was pared by 0 bases and J by 7 bases, with 9 bases between. The CDR3 here is CASSLTGSRGYTF. The CDR3 coding sequence is TGTGCCAGCAGCTTAACAGGGAGTCGTGGCTACACCTTC. Based on the CDR3 plus reference TRBV7-3 and TRBJ1-2, the full variable domain is GAGVSQTPSNKVTEKGKYVELRCDPISGHTALYWYRQSLGQGPEFLIYFQGTGAADDSGLPNDRFFAVRPEGSVSTLKIQRTERGDSAVYLCASSLTGSRGYTFGSGTRLTVV.

This chain joins TRBV5-1 and TRBJ2-3, with no clear D. V was trimmed by 5 bases and J by 0 bases, leaving 19 bases between them. Germline CDR1 reads SGHRS; CDR2 reads YFSETQ. This CDR3 region has 17 residues. The CDR3 DNA is TGCGCCAGCAGTCTCCATCAGACTGAGTCTAGCACAGATACGCAGTATTTT. This encodes CASSLHQTESSTDTQYF.

The sample holds a few counts of this clonotype. The chain joins TRBV5-1 to TRBJ2-1, with 7 bases lining up with TRBD2. Per germline, CDR1 SGHRS and CDR2 YFSETQ. The CDR3 consists of 13 residues. With 6 bases clipped from V and 5 bases from J, the junction kept 5 bases outside the gene matches. The CDR3 nucleotides are TGCGCCAGCACGTTCGGGGGGAACAATGAGCAGTTCTTC. This gives the protein CASTFGGNNEQFF.

This clonotype has only a few counts. The chain links TRBV5-1 to TRBJ2-3; no clear D gene. Trimming removed 4 bases at V and 2 bases at J, with 11 bases between. CDR1 and CDR2 from the germline V gene are SGHRS and YFSETQ. This CDR3 region has 14 residues. The CDR3 DNA is TGCGCCAGCAGCCCTCGGGCCCCCACAGATACGCAGTATTTT. It codes for CASSPRAPTDTQYF.

In this sample, this clonotype turned up many times. The chain has TRBV6-2 or TRBV6-3 and TRBJ2-6; a possible D gene is TRBD2 (7 bases). The CDR3 totals 20 residues. Deletions cut 2 bases from V and 2 bases from J, with 22 bases between. Germline CDR1 MNHEY, CDR2 SVGEGT. CDR3 amino acids: CASSYKGEGSYRPGANVLTF. CDR3 DNA: TGTGCCAGCAGTTACAAGGGGGAGGGAAGCTACCGCCCTGGGGCCAACGTCCTGACTTTC.

In this sample, this clonotype turned up many times. One end of the junction varies from germline; a read error may be responsible. The chain joins TRBV20-1 to TRBJ2-1, with D perhaps matching TRBD2 (5 bases). CDR3 size: 12 residues. Germline V gene sequence: CDR1 DFQATT, CDR2 SNEGSKA (reference sequence). CDR3 sequence reads: CSSSWVGHEQFF. CDR3 nucleotide sequence: TGCAGTTCTAGCTGGGTTGGCCATGAGCAGTTCTTC.

The chain links TRBV6-5 to TRBJ2-7; D not certain. The CDR3 is 13 residues long. Germline V gene data show CDR1 as MNHEY and CDR2 as SVGAGI. The V gene lost 2 bases and the J gene lost 5 bases, with 10 bases spanning the gap. CDR3 sequence: CASSYGPMDEQYV. As DNA, the CDR3 is TGTGCCAGCAGTTACGGCCCGATGGACGAGCAGTACGTC.